This entry lists 27 T cell receptor beta chains sequenced from one sample in a study of blood T cell repertoires in COVID-19. The method was immunoSEQ multiplex PCR; TCRdb's version includes in-frame clones alone and lacks a portion of them. In the table there are about 440,000 clones, around 89% of which are singletons. What was sequenced was peripheral blood. These receptors were taken from a woman under 40 with acute or convalescent COVID-19.

The rearrangement joins TRBV7-9 to TRBJ1-2; D is perhaps TRBD1 (6 bases). Trimming took off 1 base at V and 5 bases at J, with 14 bases between the two ends. This CDR3 region has 15 residues. Germline V gives CDR1 SEHNR, CDR2 FQNEAQ (reference sequence). The CDR3 loop reads CASSLDLRGAYGYTF. Written as DNA, the CDR3 is TGTGCCAGCAGCTTAGACCTCCGGGGGGCTTATGGCTACACCTTC.

This chain connects TRBV20-1 to TRBJ1-2; TRBD1 matches 7 bases. The V segment lost 3 bases and the J segment 7 bases; nucleotides outside the gene matches: 17. This CDR3 contains 16 residues. Germline CDR1 DFQATT, CDR2 SNEGSKA (reference sequence). The CDR3 region is CSASTPLRQGLGGYTF. DNA of the CDR3: TGCAGTGCTAGTACCCCCCTTAGACAGGGTTTGGGTGGCTACACCTTC.

The chain has TRBV27 and TRBJ1-4; 9 bases are a match to TRBD1. The CDR3 contains 14 residues. Germline trimming cut 5 bases from V and 8 bases from J; bases unmatched to any gene: 6. Germline loops: CDR1 MNHEY, CDR2 SMNVEV (reference sequence). The CDR3 DNA reads TGTGCCAGCAGTGAACAGGGGGCGGGGGAAAAACTGTTTTTT. Its translation: CASSEQGAGEKLFF. Full variable domain (rest looked up from reference TRBV27 and TRBJ1-4): EAQVTQNPRYLITVTGKKLTVTCSQNMNHEYMSWYRQDPGLGLRQIYYSMNVEVTDKGDVPEGYKVSRKEKRNFPLILESPSPNQTSLYFCASSEQGAGEKLFFGSGTQLSVL.

The gene calls are TRBV30 and TRBJ1-5; 10 bases fit TRBD1. Germline V gene sequence: CDR1 GTSNPN, CDR2 SVGIG (reference sequence). Germline trimming cut 3 bases from V and 3 bases from J; bases unmatched to any gene: 5. The CDR3 sequence is 15 residues long. The CDR3 reads CAWSGGTGVNQPQHF. CDR3 in DNA: TGTGCCTGGAGCGGGGGGACAGGGGTCAATCAGCCCCAGCATTTT.

This clone occurred once. The rearrangement joins TRBV3-1 (or the pseudogene TRBV3-2) to TRBJ2-5, with D perhaps matching TRBD2 (7 bases). This CDR3 is 18 amino acids long. Germline lookup yields CDR1 LGHDT and CDR2 YNNKEL (reference sequence). Trimming left V 4 bases short and J 2 bases short, with 23 bases between. In DNA form, the CDR3 reads TGTGCCAGCAGCCCATACGAAGAGGGGGGGCCTCATCAAGAGACCCAGTACTTC. Translating it yields CASSPYEEGGPHQETQYF.

This chain connects TRBV13 to TRBJ2-1, with D possibly TRBD1 on 6 matching bases. V was shortened by 2 bases and J by 7 bases, with 6 bases between the two germline ends. The germline CDR1 and CDR2 sequences are PRHDT and FYEKMQ (reference sequence). The CDR3 runs 12 residues. DNA for the CDR3: TGTGCCAGCAGCTTAAGGGGGAATGAGCAGTTCTTC. Residues: CASSLRGNEQFF.

This chain links TRBV29-1 with TRBJ1-1; no firm D call. The CDR3 contains 14 residues. Germline V CDR1 and CDR2: SQVTM, ANQGSEA. V dropped 1 base and J dropped 1 base, with 10 bases sitting between them. This CDR3 is CSVEGSRQNTEAFF. DNA of the CDR3: TGCAGCGTTGAAGGCTCCAGACAGAACACTGAAGCTTTCTTT.

The rearrangement links TRBV5-1 to TRBJ1-4; 10 positions match TRBD1. Germline V lookup: CDR1 SGHRS, CDR2 YFSETQ. Trimming removed 4 bases from V and 5 bases from J; junction bases left unmatched: 2. CDR3 length: 14 amino acids. The CDR3 sequence: CASSPDRGNEKLFF. CDR3 coding DNA: TGCGCCAGCAGCCCGGACAGGGGGAATGAAAAACTGTTTTTT.

The chain has TRBV7-9 and TRBJ1-5; D is perhaps TRBD1 (6 bases). This CDR3 contains 14 residues. The V gene's germline CDR1 is SEHNR and CDR2 FQNEAQ (reference sequence). V lost 2 bases and J 4 bases, leaving 9 bases between the germline ends. This CDR3 reads CASSLRGANQPQHF. For the CDR3, the DNA is TGTGCCAGCAGCTTACGGGGGGCGAATCAGCCCCAGCATTTT.

V is TRBV19 and J is TRBJ1-2, with 8 bases that match TRBD1. Germline CDR1 is LNHDA and CDR2 is SQIVND (reference sequence). With V trimmed by 5 bases and J by 3 bases, 8 bases remained unmatched. There are 15 residues in the CDR3. The CDR3 protein is CASSPRTGIHYGYTF. CDR3 coding DNA: TGTGCCAGTAGTCCTCGGACAGGGATCCACTATGGCTACACCTTC. The entire variable domain, with the rest obtained from reference TRBV19 and TRBJ1-2, is as follows: DGGITQSPKYLFRKEGQNVTLSCEQNLNHDAMYWYRQDPGQGLRLIYYSQIVNDFQKGDIAEGYSVSREKKESFPLTVTSAQKNPTAFYLCASSPRTGIHYGYTFGSGTRLTVV.

This chain joins TRBV6-1 and TRBJ1-2, with 8 nucleotides matching TRBD1. V lost 1 base, J lost 1 base, and 5 bases stayed unmatched. The CDR3 spans 16 residues. Germline V CDR1 and CDR2: MNHNS, SASEGT. The CDR3 loop reads CASSEGGTGFNYGYTF. CDR3 in DNA: TGTGCCAGCAGTGAAGGGGGGACAGGATTTAACTATGGCTACACCTTC.

CDR3 nucleotides: TGTGCCAGCAGAAACTTAGGGGGCAGTACAGATACGCAGTATTTT. As protein: CASRNLGGSTDTQYF. V gene TRBV3-1 (or the pseudogene TRBV3-2) combines with J gene TRBJ2-3; 7 bases agree with TRBD1. The germline V gene has CDR1 LGHDT and CDR2 YNNKEL (reference sequence). The CDR3 sequence is 15 residues long. V lost 6 bases, J lost 3 bases, and 9 bases stayed unmatched.

This chain joins TRBV4-2 and TRBJ2-5; D is perhaps TRBD2 (6 bases). In germline, CDR1 is LGHNA, CDR2 YNFKEQ. V lost 4 bases and J 5 bases, leaving 11 bases between the germline ends. This CDR3 spans 13 amino acids. CDR3 DNA sequence: TGTGCCAGCAGCCTTACTAGCCGGGAGACCCAGTACTTC. This translates into CASSLTSRETQYF.

This clone was picked up one time. The V call is TRBV6-5, the J call TRBJ1-1; D may be TRBD1 (5 bases). The CDR3 runs to 15 residues. From germline, CDR1 is MNHEY and CDR2 SVGAGI. Trimming removed 9 bases at V and 1 base at J, with 18 bases between. CDR3 sequence reads: CASQTFGTANTEAFF. CDR3 DNA sequence: TGTGCCAGTCAAACCTTCGGGACTGCGAACACTGAAGCTTTCTTT.

This rearrangement joins TRBV30 to TRBJ2-1; a weak D match, TRBD1 (5 bases). The CDR3 runs 14 residues. V was trimmed by 2 bases and J by 2 bases, leaving 10 bases between them. Germline V gene lookup returns CDR1 GTSNPN and CDR2 SVGIG (reference sequence). DNA for the CDR3: TGTGCCTGGAGTCCAGGGATTACCTACAATGAGCAGTTCTTC. Amino acids: CAWSPGITYNEQFF.

The chain uses TRBV9 and TRBJ1-1, with D tentatively TRBD1 (5 bases). Deletions cut 0 bases from V and 8 bases from J, with 14 bases between. The CDR3 is 14 amino acids. Germline loops: CDR1 SGDLS, CDR2 YYNGEE. The CDR3 nucleotides are TGTGCCAGCAGCGTAGTAGGGGACTTCTTAGAAGCTTTCTTT. Protein product: CASSVVGDFLEAFF. The complete variable domain, with remaining parts taken from reference TRBV9 and TRBJ1-1, reads DSGVTQTPKHLITATGQRVTLRCSPRSGDLSVYWYQQSLDQGLQFLIQYYNGEERAKGNILERFSAQQFPDLHSELNLSSLELGDSALYFCASSVVGDFLEAFFGQGTRLTVV.

The chain employs TRBV6-5 and TRBJ2-5, with a tentative D call TRBD1 (5 bases). CDR1 is MNHEY, CDR2 SVGAGI, per germline. The CDR3 is 14 residues long. V shed 8 bases and J shed 7 bases, with 20 bases lying between them. For the CDR3, the DNA is TGTGCCAGCGGGGCAGTAGGGGCCTCGGGGACCCAGTACTTC. Its protein is CASGAVGASGTQYF.

J is TRBJ2-7 and V is TRBV18, with D possibly TRBD2 on 5 matching bases. CDR1 is KGHSH and CDR2 is LQKENI in the germline V gene. The CDR3 length is 14 residues. V was cut by 3 bases and J by 2 bases, with 11 bases left in between. CDR3 region: CASSPKVGAYEQYF. In DNA, the CDR3 is TGTGCCAGCTCACCCAAAGTGGGAGCCTACGAGCAGTACTTC.

The V call is TRBV19, the J call TRBJ2-3, with TRBD2 matching 7 bases. This CDR3 comprises 14 residues. Germline CDR1 and CDR2: LNHDA and SQIVND (reference sequence). V was clipped by 5 bases and J by 6 bases; unmatched bases: 8. CDR3 sequence reads: CASSGGGPYDTQYF. The CDR3 DNA reads TGTGCCAGTAGTGGCGGGGGTCCTTATGATACGCAGTATTTT.

V and J are TRBV28 and TRBJ2-3, with 7 bases aligning to TRBD1. Per germline, CDR1 MDHEN and CDR2 SYDVKM. The trim removed 8 bases at V and 0 bases at J, leaving 5 bases unmatched. The CDR3 extends over 14 amino acids. CDR3 sequence (DNA): TGTGCCAGCGAGGGACAGAGGAGCACAGATACGCAGTATTTT. This translates into CASEGQRSTDTQYF.

The chain recombines TRBV6-5 with TRBJ1-4; D might be TRBD1 (6 bases). Trimming left V 6 bases short and J 6 bases short, with 14 bases between. This CDR3 is 14 amino acids long. Per germline, CDR1 MNHEY and CDR2 SVGAGI. As DNA, the CDR3 is TGTGCCAGCAGGCTCGACAGGCTGGATGAAAAACTGTTTTTT. It translates to CASRLDRLDEKLFF.

The V call is TRBV5-6, the J call TRBJ2-3; unclear D gene. The V end lost 4 bases, the J end lost 3 bases, and 12 bases lay between the germline ends. From germline, CDR1 is SGHDT and CDR2 YYEEEE. There are 14 residues in the CDR3. CDR3 in DNA: TGTGCCAGCAGCCAGAAAATGCGGACAGATACGCAGTATTTT. This translates into CASSQKMRTDTQYF.

This clone was seen just once. This chain connects TRBV25-1 to TRBJ2-5; unclear D gene. Germline assignment: CDR1 MGHDK and CDR2 SYGVNS. This CDR3 comprises 13 residues. Trimming pared 3 bases from V and 4 bases from J, leaving 9 bases between. The CDR3: CASSDGSIETQYF. The CDR3 region has the DNA TGTGCCAGCAGTGACGGGTCGATAGAGACCCAGTACTTC.

The chain employs TRBV7-9 and TRBJ2-2; D may be TRBD1 (6 bases). This CDR3 region has 14 residues. V was shortened by 4 bases and J by 6 bases, with 12 bases between the two germline ends. Germline V gene lookup returns CDR1 SEHNR and CDR2 FQNEAQ (reference sequence). The DNA of the CDR3 is TGTGCCAGCAGCTCACCACAGGGACCCGGGGAGCTGTTTTTT. Translated, it gives CASSSPQGPGELFF.

CDR3: CASRDRGGVYEQYF. Written as DNA, the CDR3 is TGTGCCAGCAGAGACAGGGGGGGAGTCTACGAGCAGTACTTC. This sequence joins TRBV27 and TRBJ2-7; 9 positions agree with TRBD1. Per germline, CDR1 MNHEY and CDR2 SMNVEV (reference sequence). The CDR3 extends over 14 amino acids. V shed 6 bases, J shed 3 bases, and the junction held 6 bases outside the gene matches.

The CDR3 spells CASSYGQGYQPQHF. In DNA form, the CDR3 reads TGTGCCAGCAGTTATGGACAGGGCTATCAGCCCCAGCATTTT. This chain joins TRBV6-6 and TRBJ1-5, with 8 nucleotides matching TRBD1. The CDR3 sequence is 14 residues long. Trimming removed 3 bases from V and 5 bases from J; junction bases left unmatched: 3. Germline lookup yields CDR1 MNHNY and CDR2 SVGAGI (reference sequence).

V is TRBV27 and J is TRBJ2-3; D is undetermined. The CDR3 runs 14 residues. Trimming cost V 5 bases and J 2 bases, with 11 bases left between them. Germline assignment: CDR1 MNHEY and CDR2 SMNVEV (reference sequence). CDR3 region: CASSPTSNTDTQYF. The CDR3 coding sequence is TGTGCCAGCAGTCCGACAAGTAACACAGATACGCAGTATTTT.